These 10 T cell receptor beta chains were sequenced from one sample in a study of blood T cell repertoires in COVID-19. The repertoire was sequenced with immunoSEQ multiplex PCR; TCRdb's copy has only in-frame clones and lacks some. The sample shows roughly 300,000 clones, over 75% of them seen only once. The source material was peripheral blood. The source of these receptors is a human donor in a cohort sampled during active COVID-19.

DNA of the CDR3: TGTGCCAGCAGCTTAGCGTCTAGCGGGTCCCACGAGCAGTACTTC. Its protein is CASSLASSGSHEQYF. The V call is TRBV7-2, the J call TRBJ2-7; 8 nucleotides agree with TRBD2. V was pared by 0 bases and J by 5 bases, with 6 bases of the junction left unmatched. The germline V gene encodes CDR1 SGHTA and CDR2 FQGNSA. The CDR3 loop spans 15 amino acids.

CDR3 sequence: CASSLPSPGGYGEAFF. DNA for the CDR3: TGTGCCAGCAGCTTACCGTCCCCCGGCGGGTATGGTGAAGCTTTCTTT. The chain combines TRBV7-2 with TRBJ1-1; D ambiguous. V was pared by 2 bases and J by 7 bases, with 20 bases between. CDR1 is SGHTA and CDR2 is FQGNSA in the germline V gene. The CDR3 runs to 16 residues.

Note on this clone: A junction end diverges from the germline sequence, so it may reflect a read error. CDR3 coding DNA: TGTGCCTGGAGGGGGTCAGCGGGAGGCTATAAATTC. It yields the protein CAWRGSAGGYKF. The rearrangement joins TRBV30 to TRBJ2-7; 9 bases map to TRBD2. The CDR3 is 12 amino acids. Per germline, CDR1 GTSNPN and CDR2 SVGIG (reference sequence).

The chain recombines TRBV4-1 with TRBJ2-6; TRBD1 might be the D (6 bases). V was clipped by 8 bases and J by 0 bases, with 20 bases between them. This CDR3 has 18 amino acids. The germline V gene encodes CDR1 MGHRA and CDR2 YSYEKL. The CDR3, as DNA: TGCGCCAGCGGCAGGGACAACCCTACACTCTCTGGGGCCAACGTCCTGACTTTC. Residues: CASGRDNPTLSGANVLTF.

V usage is TRBV19 and J usage is TRBJ2-5; 7 nucleotides align to TRBD1. V shed 6 bases, J shed 0 bases, and the junction held 13 bases outside the gene matches. Germline V gene lookup returns CDR1 LNHDA and CDR2 SQIVND (reference sequence). The CDR3 has 17 residues. The CDR3 nucleotides are TGTGCCAGTAGGCCAACTCCGGGACAGTGGGACCAAGAGACCCAGTACTTC. It specifies CASRPTPGQWDQETQYF.

This sequence joins TRBV24-1 and TRBJ2-1; D gene unclear. The CDR3 has 12 residues. Trimming removed 6 bases at V and 10 bases at J, with 12 bases between. Germline V CDR1 and CDR2: KGHDR, SFDVKD. The CDR3 here is CATSSSAREQFF. DNA of the CDR3: TGTGCCACCAGTTCCAGCGCCAGAGAGCAGTTCTTC.

The chain has TRBV9 and TRBJ1-1, with 7 bases matching TRBD1. The germline V gene has CDR1 SGDLS and CDR2 YYNGEE. V lost 4 bases, J lost 4 bases, and 19 bases stayed unmatched. The CDR3 is made up of 18 amino acids. CDR3 DNA sequence: TGTGCCAGCAGCCCGGATAAGAAACATACAGGGGTGACCACTGAAGCTTTCTTT. The encoded protein is CASSPDKKHTGVTTEAFF.

This clone has only one observation. V usage is TRBV7-9 and J usage is TRBJ2-3, with D unclear. The CDR3 loop spans 12 amino acids. V lost 2 bases and J lost 9, with 9 bases in between. Germline assignment: CDR1 SEHNR and CDR2 FQNEAQ (reference sequence). The CDR3 region has the DNA TGTGCCAGCAGCTTACTAGAGAGGACGCAGTATTTT. This codes for CASSLLERTQYF. The full variable domain, its missing parts supplied by reference TRBV7-9 and TRBJ2-3, is DTGVSQNPRHKITKRGQNVTFRCDPISEHNRLYWYRQTLGQGPEFLTYFQNEAQLEKSRLLSDRFSAERPKGSFSTLEIQRTEQGDSAMYLCASSLLERTQYFGPGTRLTVL.

The chain has TRBV3-1 (or the pseudogene TRBV3-2) and TRBJ2-7; D ambiguous. Trimming shortened V by 3 bases and J by 5 bases, and 5 bases separated the two germline ends. The CDR3 has 11 amino acids. Germline V gene data show CDR1 as LGHDT and CDR2 as YNNKEL (reference sequence). The CDR3, as DNA: TGTGCCAGCAGCCAGCTAAACGAGCAGTACTTC. Its translation is CASSQLNEQYF.

The chain carries TRBV5-1 and TRBJ2-1; TRBD2 matches at 12 bases. The trim removed 4 bases at V and 6 bases at J, leaving 14 bases unmatched. CDR3 length: 18 residues. The germline V gene encodes CDR1 SGHRS and CDR2 YFSETQ. The chain's CDR3 is CASSPTSGRAGWFNEQFF. CDR3 bases: TGCGCCAGCAGCCCGACTAGCGGGAGAGCGGGGTGGTTCAATGAGCAGTTCTTC.